This T cell receptor beta chain was captured by sequencing in a study of regulatory T cells in long-lasting Graves disease. General study results and limits: Blood alone, not thyroid tissue, was studied.

CDR1 is SGHAT and CDR2 is FQNNGV in the germline V gene. The V and J ends lost 6 bases and 10 bases respectively, with 18 bases between them. The CDR3 spans 14 residues. The TCR beta library used iRepertoire HTBI primers with Arm-PCR amplification of CDR3. TCRdb fed the multiplex PCR reads into MiXCR, producing one record per CDR3 protein. Found here are over 350,000 distinct CDR3 sequences, 20% of them singletons; the top ten hold about 20%. The time point was: persistent/refractory GD, antithyroid drugs over 5 years with positive TRAb. RNA from PBMCs was the source of the TCR library. The patients were enrolled through endocrinology in Xi'an, China. EDTA tubes were used for drawing approximately 9 milliliters of peripheral blood. This clonotype was observed many times. Its matching antigen is unknown.

The chain recombines TRBV11-2 with TRBJ1-4; D is possibly TRBD1 (5 bases). This clonotype was obtained from a female donor with Graves disease. The sequencing used peripheral blood mononuclear cells (PBMCs), collected when the disease was refractory, from a patient treated with antithyroid drugs. The CDR3 DNA reads as TGTGCCAGCAGTCCAGGGATGGCGGATGGAAAACTGTTTTTT. Its translation is CASSPGMADGKLFF.